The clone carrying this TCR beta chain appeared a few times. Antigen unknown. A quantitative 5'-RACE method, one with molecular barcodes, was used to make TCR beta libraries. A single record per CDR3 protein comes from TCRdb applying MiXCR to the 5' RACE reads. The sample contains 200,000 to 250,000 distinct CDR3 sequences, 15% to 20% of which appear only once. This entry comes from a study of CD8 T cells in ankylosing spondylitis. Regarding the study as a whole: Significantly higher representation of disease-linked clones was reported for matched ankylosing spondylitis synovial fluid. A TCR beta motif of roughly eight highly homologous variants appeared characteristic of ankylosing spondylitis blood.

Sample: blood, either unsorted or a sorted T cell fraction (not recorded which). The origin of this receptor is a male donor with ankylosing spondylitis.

This chain's CDR3 is CASRRGWGDNEQFF. For the CDR3, the DNA is TGTGCCAGCAGAAGGGGGTGGGGGGACAATGAGCAGTTCTTC. The chain links TRBV9 to TRBJ2-1; D possibly uses TRBD1 or TRBD2 (6 bases each). Germline V lookup: CDR1 SGDLS, CDR2 YYNGEE. Between the trimmed V and J ends, which lost 5 bases and 5 bases, there was a span of 14 bases. This CDR3 has 14 amino acids.